This entry features one T cell receptor (beta chain) sequence. The antigen remains undetermined. The sample originates from a study of cytomegalovirus exposure and HLA in healthy donors. Study-wide results and caveats: CMV antigen specificity of a few CMV-associated chains was confirmed in vitro.

The CDR3 extends over 14 amino acids. Germline loops: CDR1 SEHNR, CDR2 FQNEAQ (reference sequence). V was shortened by 5 bases and J by 4 bases, with 12 bases between the two germline ends. Vbeta (60) and Jbeta (13) primers were used in the PCR. Measured with immunoSEQ multiplex PCR; TCRdb has only the in-frame clones, and not every one. The data show some 190,000 clones, 70% to 90% seen once. This TCR came from a woman between 18 and 30 years old in good health and CMV-seronegative. The chain joins TRBV7-9 to TRBJ2-1; a possible D gene is TRBD2 (6 bases). Sequencing used PBMCs. CDR3 nucleotides: TGTGCCAGCAGCGCGAACCGGGGGTACAATGAGCAGTTCTTC. Translated: CASSANRGYNEQFF.